The 21 T cell receptor beta chains presented below share a single source sample, sequenced in a study of neoadjuvant anti-PD-1 for oral cavity cancer. The time point here: after neoadjuvant nivolumab, at surgical resection. Data came from immunoSEQ multiplex PCR; TCRdb stores just in-frame clones and leaves some out. The table has around 67,000 clones, less than 90% seen once. This material consisted of PBMCs, taken after nivolumab (anti-PD-1) treatment. The receptor source for this set is a person aged 35 to 85 with oral cavity squamous cell carcinoma.

The chain recombines TRBV6-1 with TRBJ1-2, with 8 bases matching TRBD1. The J segment lost 6 bases and the V segment lost 3 bases, leaving 6 bases of the junction unmatched. Germline CDR1 and CDR2: MNHNS and SASEGT. This CDR3 is built from 14 residues. The CDR3 DNA reads as TGTGCCAGCAGTGAGGGCAACAGGGGGGATGGCTACACCTTC. It codes for CASSEGNRGDGYTF.

The chain is built from TRBV19 and TRBJ1-2; 7 nucleotides align to TRBD1. J lost 2 bases, V lost 1 base, and 1 base had no gene match. Germline-derived CDR1 and CDR2 are LNHDA and SQIVND (reference sequence). CDR3 size: 14 residues. The CDR3 coding sequence is TGTGCCAGTAGTATAGGGGACAGAAACTATGGCTACACCTTC. Translated, it gives CASSIGDRNYGYTF.

This clone has just one count. This chain connects TRBV5-1 to TRBJ2-3; D gene ambiguous. This CDR3 region has 11 residues. The ends were cut back, 0 bases at V and 10 bases at J, with 6 bases in the middle. Germline V gives CDR1 SGHRS, CDR2 YFSETQ. The CDR3 loop reads CASSLEGPQYF. In DNA form, the CDR3 reads TGCGCCAGCAGCTTGGAAGGCCCGCAGTATTTT.

The count of this clone is one. This chain joins TRBV4-1 and TRBJ2-3, with D perhaps matching TRBD2 (7 bases). The CDR3 has 17 amino acids. The ends were cut back, 0 bases at V and 3 bases at J, with 16 bases in the middle. Per the germline V gene, CDR1 is MGHRA and CDR2 is YSYEKL. CDR3 in amino acids: CASSQDGRGVVTDTQYF. CDR3 sequence (DNA): TGCGCCAGCAGCCAAGATGGGAGGGGGGTGGTGACAGATACGCAGTATTTT.

The V call is TRBV5-4, the J call TRBJ2-3; TRBD2 matches at 7 bases. The CDR3 covers 15 residues. J lost 4 bases, V lost 4 bases, and 9 bases had no gene match. CDR1 and CDR2 from the germline V gene are SGHNT and YYREEE (reference sequence). The CDR3 protein is CASSPPVAGSDTQYF. Here the CDR3 DNA reads TGTGCCAGCAGCCCGCCGGTAGCGGGTTCAGATACGCAGTATTTT.

This chain uses TRBV15 with TRBJ1-2, with a possible D match to TRBD1 (6 bases). With 1 base removed from V and 2 bases from J, the gap between germline ends came to 17 bases. Germline V gives CDR1 LNHNV, CDR2 YYDKDF (reference sequence). The CDR3 consists of 17 residues. The DNA of the CDR3 is TGTGCCACCAGCAGAGGCGTCTTACAGGGAAGGAACTATGGCTACACCTTC. Amino acid sequence: CATSRGVLQGRNYGYTF.

The sample holds one count of this clone. The J gene is TRBJ1-2, the V gene TRBV6-5; D ambiguous. Germline CDR1 reads MNHEY; CDR2 reads SVGAGI. This CDR3 region has 13 residues. V was clipped by 4 bases and J by 2 bases, with 8 bases between them. CDR3 loop: CASSSQRNYGYTF. DNA of the CDR3: TGTGCCAGCAGTTCACAGAGGAACTATGGCTACACCTTC.

To note about this clone: One junction end does not reproduce the germline sequence, and a read error may be involved. The V call is TRBV13, the J call TRBJ2-2; the D is unclear. This CDR3 spans 13 amino acids. The germline gives CDR1 PRHDT, CDR2 FYEKMQ (reference sequence). The DNA for the CDR3 is TGTGCCAGCAGCCTAGGCCCAACCGGGGAGCTGTTTTTT. This codes for CASSLGPTGELFF.

V gene TRBV7-2 combines with J gene TRBJ1-2, with D perhaps matching TRBD1 (5 bases). The CDR3 is 13 residues long. Germline assignment: CDR1 SGHTA and CDR2 FQGNSA. The ends were cut back, 5 bases at V and 7 bases at J, with 14 bases in the middle. The CDR3, as DNA: TGTGCCAGCAGCAGTGGGGCGGCCTTTGGCTACACCTTC. Translation gives CASSSGAAFGYTF.

This chain connects TRBV5-1 to TRBJ1-4, with TRBD1 as a possible D gene (6 bases). Deletions cut 4 bases from V and 8 bases from J, with 15 bases between. This CDR3 is built from 14 residues. CDR1 and CDR2 from the germline V gene are SGHRS and YFSETQ. The CDR3 DNA follows: TGCGCCAGCAGCCCGGGGGCCCGGGACGAAAAACTGTTTTTT. It is translated as CASSPGARDEKLFF.

This clone was found many times. This sequence joins TRBV15 and TRBJ1-3, with no clear D. This CDR3 is 15 amino acids long. V shed 5 bases and J shed 2 bases, with 13 bases lying between them. The germline V gene has CDR1 LNHNV and CDR2 YYDKDF (reference sequence). The CDR3 protein is CATSPMRAAGNTIYF. CDR3 DNA: TGTGCCACCAGCCCTATGAGGGCGGCTGGAAACACCATATATTTT.

The chain carries TRBV30 and TRBJ1-4; 9 bases are a match to TRBD1. CDR1 is GTSNPN, CDR2 SVGIG, per germline (reference sequence). This CDR3 spans 15 amino acids. Trimming took 2 bases from V and 4 from J; bases not matched to a gene: 5. CDR3 protein: CAWSKGQGSNEKLFF. The DNA for the CDR3 is TGTGCCTGGAGTAAGGGACAGGGCAGTAATGAAAAACTGTTTTTT. The full variable domain, completed using reference TRBV30 and TRBJ1-4, is SQTIHQWPATLVQPVGSPLSLECTVEGTSNPNLYWYRQAAGRGLQLLFYSVGIGQISSEVPQNLSASRPQDRQFILSSKKLLLSDSGFYLCAWSKGQGSNEKLFFGSGTQLSVL.

The chain links TRBV7-8 to TRBJ2-1; TRBD2 agrees at 9 bases. This CDR3 has 16 amino acids. The J segment lost 3 bases and the V segment lost 2 bases, leaving 5 bases of the junction unmatched. Germline assignment: CDR1 SGHVS and CDR2 FQNEAQ. Written as DNA, the CDR3 is TGTGCCAGCAGCTTATTCCAGCGGGGGGTCTACAATGAGCAGTTCTTC. Residues: CASSLFQRGVYNEQFF.

Here the CDR3 DNA reads TGCGCCAGCAGCCAGGGTCGGGGGGTCTTCCAAGAGACCCAGTACTTC. Translated: CASSQGRGVFQETQYF. The chain links TRBV4-1 to TRBJ2-5; 7 bases are a match to TRBD2. The V and J ends lost 3 bases and 1 base, in that order; junction bases with no gene match: 8. CDR1 is MGHRA and CDR2 is YSYEKL in the germline V gene. The CDR3 is made up of 16 amino acids.

The chain employs TRBV7-2 and TRBJ1-5, with D hard to call. Germline loops: CDR1 SGHTA, CDR2 FQGNSA. The CDR3 contains 14 residues. Trimming took 1 base from V and 6 from J, leaving 10 bases between them. As DNA, the CDR3 is TGTGCCAGCAGCTTAGGACGGGGAGGTCAGCCCCAGCATTTT. Translation gives CASSLGRGGQPQHF.

This clone was seen once. The chain links TRBV6-5 to TRBJ2-6, with a tentative D call TRBD1 (5 bases). V dropped 6 bases and J dropped 4 bases, with 7 bases sitting between them. The CDR3 extends over 13 amino acids. Germline CDR1 reads MNHEY; CDR2 reads SVGAGI. CDR3 coding DNA: TGTGCCAGCAGGCAGGGAGGGGCCAACGTCCTGACTTTC. Translation gives CASRQGGANVLTF.

The chain uses TRBV10-1 and TRBJ2-7; the match to TRBD1 covers 7 bases. The CDR3 extends over 12 amino acids. In germline, CDR1 is WNHNN, CDR2 SYGVQD (reference sequence). DNA for the CDR3: TGCTCGACCGGGACAGAGCACTACGAGCAGTACTTC. Its translation is CSTGTEHYEQYF.

There are a few counts of this clone. The chain links TRBV19 to TRBJ1-5; 7 bases line up with TRBD1. This CDR3 is built from 15 residues. Trimming at V came to 4 bases and at J to 0 bases, leaving 3 bases not matched to a gene. The germline gives CDR1 LNHDA, CDR2 SQIVND (reference sequence). CDR3 region: CASSTYRGSNQPQHF. The CDR3 region has the DNA TGTGCCAGTAGTACGTACAGGGGTAGCAATCAGCCCCAGCATTTT.

The chain couples TRBV6-4 to TRBJ1-1, with no clear D. CDR1 MRHNA and CDR2 SNTAGT come from the germline V gene. The CDR3 length is 13 residues. The V end was cut by 5 bases, the J end by 4 bases, with 11 bases between. The CDR3 protein is CASSKGMTTEAFF. CDR3 DNA sequence: TGTGCCAGCAGTAAAGGGATGACCACTGAAGCTTTCTTT.

Of note for this clone: The sample has other DNA sequences that encode this CDR3 too. The rearrangement links TRBV4-1 to TRBJ2-3; 9 bases agree with TRBD1. V trimming: 3 bases; J trimming: 3 bases; junction bases outside the gene matches: 10. From germline, CDR1 is MGHRA and CDR2 YSYEKL. The CDR3 is 17 amino acids. The CDR3 DNA follows: TGCGCCAGCAGCCAGCTCCTACAGGGGGCGTCAACAGATACGCAGTATTTT. As protein: CASSQLLQGASTDTQYF.

Here the CDR3 reads CASSSFRGSTQYF. CDR3 DNA: TGTGCCAGCAGTTCGTTCCGGGGATCTACGCAGTATTTT. V usage is TRBV28 and J usage is TRBJ2-3; weak D call: TRBD2 (5 bases). CDR1 is MDHEN and CDR2 is SYDVKM in the germline V gene. Between the trimmed V and J ends, which lost 4 bases and 8 bases, there was a span of 13 bases. The CDR3 has 13 residues.